This passage covers 12 T cell receptor beta chains from one sample sequenced in a study of lymphopenia after photon versus proton radiotherapy. Sequenced by immunoSEQ multiplex PCR; TCRdb stores in-frame clones only, minus some. This table holds some 64,000 clones, roughly 87% found once. The sample was peripheral blood, taken from a patient treated with proton-based radiotherapy. The receptor source for this set is a man aged 80 or over with esophageal cancer.

A single count supports this clone. The gene calls are TRBV19 and TRBJ2-5; D uncertain. Looked up from germline, CDR1 is LNHDA and CDR2 is SQIVND (reference sequence). The length of the CDR3 is 13 residues. Between the trimmed V and J ends, which lost 1 base and 3 bases, there was a span of 6 bases. The CDR3, as DNA: TGTGCCAGTAGTATAGGGACCGAAGAGACCCAGTACTTC. Encoded protein: CASSIGTEETQYF. Variable domain in full (rest from reference TRBV19 and TRBJ2-5): DGGITQSPKYLFRKEGQNVTLSCEQNLNHDAMYWYRQDPGQGLRLIYYSQIVNDFQKGDIAEGYSVSREKKESFPLTVTSAQKNPTAFYLCASSIGTEETQYFGPGTRLLVL.

The V call is TRBV18, the J call TRBJ2-3, with no clear D. The CDR3 loop spans 12 amino acids. V lost 0 bases and J lost 8, with 6 bases in between. The germline gives CDR1 KGHSH, CDR2 LQKENI. CDR3: CASSPPSGTQYF. CDR3 in DNA: TGTGCCAGCTCACCACCGTCGGGTACGCAGTATTTT.

V gene TRBV27 combines with J gene TRBJ1-1; D call uncertain. Trimming shortened V by 3 bases and J by 1 base, and 6 bases separated the two germline ends. Looked up from germline, CDR1 is MNHEY and CDR2 is SMNVEV (reference sequence). There are 13 residues in the CDR3. The CDR3: CASSLARNTEAFF. The CDR3 DNA reads as TGTGCCAGCAGTTTGGCAAGGAACACTGAAGCTTTCTTT.

The V call is TRBV12-5, the J call TRBJ2-7, with 9 bases fitting TRBD1. Germline V gene lookup returns CDR1 LGHNT and CDR2 FRNRAP. J was trimmed by 3 bases and V by 6 bases; bases with no gene match: 6. This CDR3 contains 14 residues. The CDR3 sequence: CASGTPDRGYEQYF. The CDR3 coding sequence is TGTGCTAGTGGAACTCCGGACAGGGGCTACGAGCAGTACTTC.

The V and J genes are TRBV7-9 and TRBJ2-7; 7 bases map to TRBD1. This CDR3 spans 14 amino acids. V was clipped by 6 bases and J by 4 bases; unmatched bases: 9. Germline V gives CDR1 SEHNR, CDR2 FQNEAQ (reference sequence). Here the CDR3 DNA reads TGTGCCAGCAGTTCCGCCGGCAGGGGGTACGAGCAGTACTTC. Its translation is CASSSAGRGYEQYF.

The rearrangement uses TRBV20-1 and TRBJ2-7; D remains unclear. This CDR3 spans 11 amino acids. V was shortened by 3 bases and J by 4 bases, with 7 bases between the two germline ends. CDR1 is DFQATT, CDR2 SNEGSKA, per germline (reference sequence). CDR3 DNA: TGCAGTGCTAGTTCCCAGTACGAGCAGTACTTC. Amino acids: CSASSQYEQYF.

The V and J genes are TRBV2 and TRBJ1-3, with 10 bases matching TRBD1. V gave up 2 bases and J gave up 0 bases; unmatched junction bases: 4. Germline values: CDR1 SNHLY, CDR2 FYNNEI. The CDR3 is made up of 17 amino acids. The CDR3 DNA sequence: TGTGCCAGCAGTGAAAGGACAGGGGGTATCTCTGGAAACACCATATATTTT. Residues: CASSERTGGISGNTIYF.

This chain links TRBV5-8 with TRBJ1-1; D uncertain. Germline V gene sequence: CDR1 SGHTS, CDR2 YDEGEE. CDR3 length equals 14 residues. The V and J ends lost 4 bases and 5 bases respectively, with 15 bases between them. Here the CDR3 DNA reads TGTGCCAGCAGCCCTAACGCTCTTAGGACTGAAGCTTTCTTT. This codes for CASSPNALRTEAFF.

The chain uses TRBV19 and TRBJ1-2; 9 bases fit TRBD1. The germline V gene encodes CDR1 LNHDA and CDR2 SQIVND (reference sequence). Trimming removed 3 bases from V and 3 bases from J; junction bases left unmatched: 11. CDR3 length: 17 amino acids. In DNA form, the CDR3 reads TGTGCCAGTAGTATGCAATTCGGGACAGGGACAGACTATGGCTACACCTTC. Its protein is CASSMQFGTGTDYGYTF.

The gene calls are TRBV5-1 and TRBJ2-3, with D possibly TRBD2 on 5 matching bases. The germline V gene encodes CDR1 SGHRS and CDR2 YFSETQ. V was clipped by 5 bases and J by 1 base, with 14 bases between them. The CDR3 extends over 15 amino acids. The CDR3 region has the DNA TGCGCCAGCAGTGCAGGTCCCGGGGGCACAGATACGCAGTATTTT. The encoded protein is CASSAGPGGTDTQYF.

The gene calls are TRBV10-3 and TRBJ2-3; D ambiguous. V lost 3 bases to trimming and J lost 6 bases, with 4 bases between them. Germline CDR1 reads ENHRY; CDR2 reads SYGVKD. The CDR3 covers 11 residues. This CDR3 is CAISDLDTQYF. The CDR3 DNA follows: TGTGCCATCAGTGATCTGGATACGCAGTATTTT.

The chain recombines TRBV6-1 with TRBJ1-6; no clear D gene. This CDR3 region has 15 residues. V lost 3 bases and J 0 bases, leaving 6 bases between the germline ends. CDR1 and CDR2 (germline): MNHNS, SASEGT. The CDR3 coding sequence is TGTGCCAGCAGTGACCTAATCTCCTATAATTCACCCCTCCACTTT. Translating gives CASSDLISYNSPLHF.